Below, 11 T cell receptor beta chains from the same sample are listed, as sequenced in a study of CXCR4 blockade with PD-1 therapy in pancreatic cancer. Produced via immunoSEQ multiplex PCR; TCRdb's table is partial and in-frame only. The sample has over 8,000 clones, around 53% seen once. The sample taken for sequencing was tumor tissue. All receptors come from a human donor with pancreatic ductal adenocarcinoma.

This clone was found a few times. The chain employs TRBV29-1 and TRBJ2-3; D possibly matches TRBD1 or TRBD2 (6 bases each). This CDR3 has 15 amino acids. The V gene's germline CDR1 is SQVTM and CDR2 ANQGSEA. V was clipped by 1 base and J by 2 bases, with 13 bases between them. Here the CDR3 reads CSVEVGGTHTDTQYF. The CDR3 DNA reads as TGCAGCGTTGAAGTCGGGGGCACCCACACAGATACGCAGTATTTT.

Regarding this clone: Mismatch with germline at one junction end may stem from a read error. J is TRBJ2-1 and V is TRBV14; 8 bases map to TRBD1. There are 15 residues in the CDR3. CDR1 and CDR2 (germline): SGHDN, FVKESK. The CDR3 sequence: CANSYWTGPYNEQFF. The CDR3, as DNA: TGTGCCAACAGCTATTGGACAGGGCCCTACAATGAGCAGTTCTTC.

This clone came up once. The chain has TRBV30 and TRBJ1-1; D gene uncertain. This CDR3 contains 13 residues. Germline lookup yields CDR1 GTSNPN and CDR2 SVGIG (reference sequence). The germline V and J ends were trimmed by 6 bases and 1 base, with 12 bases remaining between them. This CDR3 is CACLSRTNTEAFF. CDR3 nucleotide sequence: TGTGCCTGCCTGAGCAGAACGAACACTGAAGCTTTCTTT. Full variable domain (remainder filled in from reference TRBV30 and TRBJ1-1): SQTIHQWPATLVQPVGSPLSLECTVEGTSNPNLYWYRQAAGRGLQLLFYSVGIGQISSEVPQNLSASRPQDRQFILSSKKLLLSDSGFYLCACLSRTNTEAFFGQGTRLTVV.

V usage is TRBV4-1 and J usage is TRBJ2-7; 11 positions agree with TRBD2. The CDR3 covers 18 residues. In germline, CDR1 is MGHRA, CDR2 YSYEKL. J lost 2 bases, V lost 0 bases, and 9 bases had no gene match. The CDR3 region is CASSQETSGVGGAYEQYF. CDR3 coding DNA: TGCGCCAGCAGCCAAGAGACTAGCGGGGTCGGCGGGGCCTACGAGCAGTACTTC.

The DNA for the CDR3 is TGCGCCAGCAGCGCCCGGGGACTAGCGGCGAACACCGGGGAGCTGTTTTTT. Translation gives CASSARGLAANTGELFF. The rearrangement joins TRBV5-1 to TRBJ2-2; 11 bases are a match to TRBD2. V shed 4 bases, J shed 0 bases, and the junction held 5 bases outside the gene matches. The CDR3 has 17 amino acids. Germline V gene data show CDR1 as SGHRS and CDR2 as YFSETQ.

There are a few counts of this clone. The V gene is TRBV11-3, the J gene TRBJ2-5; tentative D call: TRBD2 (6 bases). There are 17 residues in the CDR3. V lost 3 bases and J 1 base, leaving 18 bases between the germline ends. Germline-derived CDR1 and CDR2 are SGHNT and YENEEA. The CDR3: CASSLGSGGLLQETQYF. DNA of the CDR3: TGTGCCAGCAGCTTGGGGAGCGGAGGGCTGCTCCAAGAGACCCAGTACTTC.

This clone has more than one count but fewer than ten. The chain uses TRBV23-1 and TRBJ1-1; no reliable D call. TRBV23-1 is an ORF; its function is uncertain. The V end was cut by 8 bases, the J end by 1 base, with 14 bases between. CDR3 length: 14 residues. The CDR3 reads CASALGRSNTEAFF. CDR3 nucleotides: TGCGCCAGCGCCCTCGGGAGGTCGAACACTGAAGCTTTCTTT.

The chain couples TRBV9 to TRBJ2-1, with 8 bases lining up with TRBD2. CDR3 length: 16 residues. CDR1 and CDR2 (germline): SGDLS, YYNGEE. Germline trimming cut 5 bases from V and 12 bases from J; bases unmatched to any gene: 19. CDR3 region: CASSSLAESTMKGQFF. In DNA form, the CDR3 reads TGTGCCAGCAGTTCACTAGCGGAGAGTACAATGAAGGGGCAGTTCTTC. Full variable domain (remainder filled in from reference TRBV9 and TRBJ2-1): DSGVTQTPKHLITATGQRVTLRCSPRSGDLSVYWYQQSLDQGLQFLIQYYNGEERAKGNILERFSAQQFPDLHSELNLSSLELGDSALYFCASSSLAESTMKGQFFGPGTRLTVL.

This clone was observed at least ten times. CDR3 bases: TGTGCCAGCAGCCCCCGGACTAGCGGGGGGGCGGAAGATACGCAGTATTTT. This gives the protein CASSPRTSGGAEDTQYF. The rearrangement links TRBV7-7 to TRBJ2-3; 15 bases are shared with TRBD2. The ends lost 5 bases at V and 5 bases at J; junction bases unmatched: 8. Per germline, CDR1 SSHAT and CDR2 FNYEAQ (reference sequence). The CDR3 covers 17 residues.

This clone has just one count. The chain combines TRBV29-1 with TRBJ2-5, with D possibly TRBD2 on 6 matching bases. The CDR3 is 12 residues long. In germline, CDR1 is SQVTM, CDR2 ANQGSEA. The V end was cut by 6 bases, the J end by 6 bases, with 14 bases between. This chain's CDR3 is CSVPAGRKTQYF. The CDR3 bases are TGCAGCGTCCCGGCGGGGCGAAAGACCCAGTACTTC.

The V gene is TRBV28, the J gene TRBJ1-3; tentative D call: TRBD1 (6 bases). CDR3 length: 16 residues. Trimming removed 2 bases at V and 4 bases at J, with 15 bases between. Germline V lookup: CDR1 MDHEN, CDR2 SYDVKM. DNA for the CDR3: TGTGCCAGCAGTTTAGCCTCCGCAGGGGCGGGAAACACCATATATTTT. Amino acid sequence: CASSLASAGAGNTIYF.